This TCR beta chain was observed in a study of spatial heterogeneity in lung cancer. In the study overall: A unique TCR and UMI combination showed up more than ten times in raw reads, on average.

MiXCR was run by TCRdb on the 5' RACE reads, yielding one entry per CDR3 protein. The sample has about 82,000 distinct CDR3 sequences, around 12% seen once. The CDR3 totals 11 residues. Germline-derived CDR1 and CDR2 are MDHEN and SYDVKM. V lost 4 bases to trimming and J lost 4 bases, with 5 bases between them. Time point denoted: sample taken at primary tumor resection. Sequencing was performed on whole RNA extracted from tumor and nontumor lung tissue, or from frozen PBMC, and the material was left unsorted. There were 72 donors, all of them untreated patients with early-stage non-small cell lung cancer.

The sequenced sample was PBMCs, obtained at surgery. This TCR was recovered from a male donor with early-stage non-small cell lung cancer. This chain joins TRBV28 and TRBJ2-7; D gene ambiguous. Written as DNA, the CDR3 is TGTGCCAGCAGTTCACGATACGAGCAGTACTTC. This translates into CASSSRYEQYF.